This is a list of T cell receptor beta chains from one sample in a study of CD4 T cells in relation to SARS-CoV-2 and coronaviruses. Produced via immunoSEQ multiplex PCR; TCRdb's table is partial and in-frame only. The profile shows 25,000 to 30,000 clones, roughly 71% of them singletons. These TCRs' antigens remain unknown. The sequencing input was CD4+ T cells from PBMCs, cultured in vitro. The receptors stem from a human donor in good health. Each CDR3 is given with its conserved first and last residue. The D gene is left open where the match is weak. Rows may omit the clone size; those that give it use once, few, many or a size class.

CDR3 protein: CASSIVAGADTEAFF; CDR3 DNA: TGTGCCAGTAGTATAGTGGCAGGGGCGGACACTGAAGCTTTCTTT; D gene: .; J gene: TRBJ1-1; V gene: TRBV19; clone size: .
CDR3 protein: CASSVGASGNTDTQYF; CDR3 DNA: TGTGCCAGCAGCGTAGGGGCTAGCGGGAATACAGATACGCAGTATTTT; D gene: TRBD2; J gene: TRBJ2-3; V gene: TRBV9; clone size: .
CDR3 protein: CASSGYRVTGYGYTF; CDR3 DNA: TGTGCCAGCAGCGGATACAGGGTAACTGGCTATGGCTACACCTTC; D gene: .; J gene: TRBJ1-2; V gene: TRBV9; clone size: .
CDR3 protein: CASSLVGANSPLHF; CDR3 DNA: TGTGCCAGCAGCTTAGTAGGGGCTAATTCACCCCTCCACTTT; D gene: .; J gene: TRBJ1-6; V gene: TRBV7-8; clone size: .
CDR3 protein: CATSDSPPGQGLTGELFF; CDR3 DNA: TGTGCCACCAGTGATTCCCCTCCGGGACAGGGTTTAACCGGGGAGCTGTTTTTT; D gene: TRBD1; J gene: TRBJ2-2; V gene: TRBV24-1; clone size: .
CDR3 protein: CASSQGKRTGKSQETQYF; CDR3 DNA: TGTGCCAGCAGCCAAGGGAAAAGGACAGGGAAATCTCAAGAGACCCAGTACTTC; D gene: TRBD1; J gene: TRBJ2-5; V gene: TRBV4-2; clone size: once
CDR3 protein: CASSLGLSTDTQYF; CDR3 DNA: TGTGCCAGCAGCTTAGGACTAAGCACAGATACGCAGTATTTT; D gene: .; J gene: TRBJ2-3; V gene: TRBV11-3; clone size: .
CDR3 protein: CASSFSWTSGELFF; CDR3 DNA: TGTGCCAGCAGCTTTAGCTGGACCTCCGGGGAGCTGTTTTTT; D gene: .; J gene: TRBJ2-2; V gene: TRBV7-2; clone size: .
CDR3 protein: CASRTFSGANVLTF; CDR3 DNA: TGTGCCAGCAGAACTTTCTCTGGGGCCAACGTCCTGACTTTC; D gene: .; J gene: TRBJ2-6; V gene: TRBV11-2; clone size: .
CDR3 protein: CASSPGTGKNTSPLHF; CDR3 DNA: TGTGCCAGTAGCCCTGGGACAGGAAAAAATACGTCACCCCTCCACTTT; D gene: TRBD1; J gene: TRBJ1-6; V gene: TRBV19; clone size: once
CDR3 protein: CASSPSPGEQFF; CDR3 DNA: TGTGCCAGCAGCCCAAGCCCCGGTGAGCAGTTCTTC; D gene: .; J gene: TRBJ2-1; V gene: TRBV3-1/TRBV3-2; clone size: .
CDR3 protein: CASSLSRNEQFF; CDR3 DNA: TGTGCCAGCAGCCTGTCCCGGAATGAGCAGTTCTTC; D gene: .; J gene: TRBJ2-1; V gene: TRBV6-5; clone size: few
CDR3 protein: CASSSNRVNTGELFF; CDR3 DNA: TGTGCCAGCAGCTCGAACAGGGTGAACACCGGGGAGCTGTTTTTT; D gene: .; J gene: TRBJ2-2; V gene: TRBV11-2; clone size: once
CDR3 protein: CASSPLSGGYNEQFF; CDR3 DNA: TGTGCCAGCAGCCCTCTTAGCGGGGGTTACAATGAGCAGTTCTTC; D gene: TRBD2; J gene: TRBJ2-1; V gene: TRBV5-5; clone size: once
CDR3 protein: CASSRQAPYGYTF; CDR3 DNA: TGTGCCAGCAGTCGACAGGCCCCCTATGGCTACACCTTC; D gene: .; J gene: TRBJ1-2; V gene: TRBV27; clone size: .
CDR3 protein: CASSEYSPTF; CDR3 DNA: TGTGCCAGCAGTGAATATTCCCCGACCTTC; D gene: .; J gene: TRBJ2-7; V gene: TRBV2; clone size: few
CDR3 protein: CASSSGRGTLSTDTQYF; CDR3 DNA: TGCGCCAGCAGCTCGGGTCGGGGGACTTTGAGCACAGATACGCAGTATTTT; D gene: .; J gene: TRBJ2-3; V gene: TRBV5-1; clone size: .
CDR3 protein: CASTRLSRGIEAFF; CDR3 DNA: TGTGCCAGCACCCGGCTATCAAGGGGGATTGAAGCTTTCTTT; D gene: .; J gene: TRBJ1-1; V gene: TRBV6-6; clone size: few
CDR3 protein: CASQDGLPRLNEQFF; CDR3 DNA: TGTGCCAGCCAAGATGGACTACCACGACTAAATGAGCAGTTCTTC; D gene: .; J gene: TRBJ2-1; V gene: TRBV7-8; clone size: .
CDR3 protein: CASSPGGVSNQPQHF; CDR3 DNA: TGTGCCAGCAGCCCCGGGGGGGTTAGCAATCAGCCCCAGCATTTT; D gene: .; J gene: TRBJ1-5; V gene: TRBV7-9; clone size: .
CDR3 protein: CASSPGGGLGVYEQYF; CDR3 DNA: TGTGCCAGCAGCCCCGGGGGGGGCTTGGGGGTCTACGAGCAGTACTTC; D gene: TRBD2; J gene: TRBJ2-7; V gene: TRBV5-6; clone size: .
CDR3 protein: CASSLGGGATDTQYF; CDR3 DNA: TGTGCCAGCAGTTTGGGTGGGGGGGCCACAGATACGCAGTATTTT; D gene: .; J gene: TRBJ2-3; V gene: TRBV28; clone size: .
CDR3 protein: CASGSGTGIRSTEAFF; CDR3 DNA: TGTGCCAGCGGTTCCGGGACAGGGATTAGGAGCACTGAAGCTTTCTTT; D gene: TRBD1; J gene: TRBJ1-1; V gene: TRBV5-5; clone size: .
CDR3 protein: CASSPWEGARNQPQHF; CDR3 DNA: TGTGCCAGTAGCCCATGGGAGGGGGCTAGGAATCAGCCCCAGCATTTT; D gene: TRBD1; J gene: TRBJ1-5; V gene: TRBV19; clone size: few
CDR3 protein: CASSYTRTRNTGELFF; CDR3 DNA: TGTGCCAGCAGTTACACCCGGACACGTAACACCGGGGAGCTGTTTTTT; D gene: .; J gene: TRBJ2-2; V gene: TRBV6-2/TRBV6-3; clone size: .
CDR3 protein: CASSVGVSGSLRNEQFF; CDR3 DNA: TGTGCCAGCAGCGTAGGGGTTAGCGGGAGTCTGAGGAATGAGCAGTTCTTC; D gene: TRBD2; J gene: TRBJ2-1; V gene: TRBV9; clone size: .
CDR3 protein: CASSRQELLNTEAFF; CDR3 DNA: TGTGCCAGCAGTCGACAGGAACTTCTGAACACTGAAGCTTTCTTT; D gene: .; J gene: TRBJ1-1; V gene: TRBV6-2/TRBV6-3; clone size: .
CDR3 protein: CASSRGTGGIDTEAFF; CDR3 DNA: TGTGCCAGCAGTCGAGGGACAGGGGGCATCGACACTGAAGCTTTCTTT; D gene: TRBD1; J gene: TRBJ1-1; V gene: TRBV4-2; clone size: .
CDR3 protein: CASGLTRQGDRYEQYF; CDR3 DNA: TGTGCTAGTGGTTTGACAAGACAGGGGGATCGTTACGAGCAGTACTTC; D gene: TRBD1; J gene: TRBJ2-7; V gene: TRBV12-5; clone size: once
CDR3 protein: CASGETSGVAGTDTQYF; CDR3 DNA: TGTGCCAGTGGAGAGACTAGCGGGGTAGCTGGCACAGATACGCAGTATTTT; D gene: TRBD2; J gene: TRBJ2-3; V gene: TRBV19; clone size: .
CDR3 protein: CASSQDPPQRGYEQYF; CDR3 DNA: TGTGCCAGCAGCCAAGATCCCCCCCAAAGAGGTTACGAGCAGTACTTC; D gene: .; J gene: TRBJ2-7; V gene: TRBV3-1/TRBV3-2; clone size: .
CDR3 protein: CASSPSYEQYF; CDR3 DNA: TGTGCCAGCAGCCCATCCTACGAGCAGTACTTC; D gene: .; J gene: TRBJ2-7; V gene: TRBV21-1; clone size: few
CDR3 protein: CASSTPRVGAWANVLTF; CDR3 DNA: TGTGCCAGCAGCACCCCCCGGGTGGGGGCTTGGGCCAACGTCCTGACTTTC; D gene: .; J gene: TRBJ2-6; V gene: TRBV9; clone size: .
CDR3 protein: CASSGERQIYNEQFF; CDR3 DNA: TGCGCCAGCAGTGGAGAGAGACAGATCTACAATGAGCAGTTCTTC; D gene: .; J gene: TRBJ2-1; V gene: TRBV10-2; clone size: .
CDR3 protein: CATSRDPSSTNEKLFF; CDR3 DNA: TGTGCCACCAGCAGAGATCCATCTTCAACTAATGAAAAACTGTTTTTT; D gene: .; J gene: TRBJ1-4; V gene: TRBV15; clone size: .
CDR3 protein: CSASRDWDHQETQYF; CDR3 DNA: TGCAGTGCTAGTAGGGATTGGGATCACCAAGAGACCCAGTACTTC; D gene: .; J gene: TRBJ2-5; V gene: TRBV20-1; clone size: .
CDR3 protein: CASSLGGGHIINNEQFF; CDR3 DNA: TGTGCCAGCAGCTTAGGGGGAGGACACATTATAAACAATGAGCAGTTCTTC; D gene: .; J gene: TRBJ2-1; V gene: TRBV11-2; clone size: .
CDR3 protein: CASSPLGTGLQLFF; CDR3 DNA: TGTGCCAGCAGCCCGTTAGGGACAGGGCTACAGCTGTTTTTT; D gene: TRBD1; J gene: TRBJ2-2; V gene: TRBV5-6; clone size: .
CDR3 protein: CASSLAGQGMRTQYF; CDR3 DNA: TGCGCCAGCAGCTTGGCCGGGCAGGGTATGAGGACCCAGTACTTC; D gene: .; J gene: TRBJ2-5; V gene: TRBV5-1; clone size: .
CDR3 protein: CASSLVASAYNEQFF; CDR3 DNA: TGTGCCAGCAGCTTAGTCGCTAGCGCCTACAATGAGCAGTTCTTC; D gene: .; J gene: TRBJ2-1; V gene: TRBV7-2; clone size: few
CDR3 protein: CASSLGGTARETQYF; CDR3 DNA: TGTGCCAGCAGCTTAGGGGGAACCGCGCGGGAGACCCAGTACTTC; D gene: .; J gene: TRBJ2-5; V gene: TRBV7-2; clone size: .
CDR3 protein: CASSGPGGHNSPLHF; CDR3 DNA: TGTGCCAGCAGCGGTCCGGGGGGCCACAATTCACCCCTCCACTTT; D gene: .; J gene: TRBJ1-6; V gene: TRBV5-4; clone size: few
CDR3 protein: CASPGRTTRGNTEAFF; CDR3 DNA: TGCGCCAGCCCCGGCCGGACAACAAGGGGGAACACTGAAGCTTTCTTT; D gene: .; J gene: TRBJ1-1; V gene: TRBV23-1; clone size: .
CDR3 protein: CAWASGLAGVSTDTQYF; CDR3 DNA: TGTGCCTGGGCATCGGGACTAGCGGGAGTTAGCACAGATACGCAGTATTTT; D gene: TRBD2; J gene: TRBJ2-3; V gene: TRBV30; clone size: .
CDR3 protein: CASSFTSGGETQYF; CDR3 DNA: TGCGCCAGCAGCTTCACTAGCGGCGGAGAGACCCAGTACTTC; D gene: TRBD2; J gene: TRBJ2-5; V gene: TRBV5-1; clone size: .
CDR3 protein: CASTPFWRQGAISTEAFF; CDR3 DNA: TGTGCCAGCACTCCTTTTTGGAGGCAGGGGGCAATAAGCACTGAAGCTTTCTTT; D gene: TRBD1; J gene: TRBJ1-1; V gene: TRBV27; clone size: .
CDR3 protein: CASSISRGGNFLNNQPQHF; CDR3 DNA: TGTGCCAGTAGTATATCCAGGGGTGGTAATTTCTTAAACAATCAGCCCCAGCATTTT; D gene: .; J gene: TRBJ1-5; V gene: TRBV19; clone size: .
CDR3 protein: CAHSSTSSYEQYF; CDR3 DNA: TGTGCCCACTCAAGCACCTCCTCCTACGAGCAGTACTTC; D gene: .; J gene: TRBJ2-7; V gene: TRBV7-3; clone size: few
CDR3 protein: CASSVDRSREQYF; CDR3 DNA: TGTGCCAGCAGCGTGGACAGGTCGAGGGAGCAGTACTTC; D gene: TRBD1; J gene: TRBJ2-7; V gene: TRBV4-2; clone size: once
CDR3 protein: CASSPIAGYSYNEQFF; CDR3 DNA: TGTGCCAGCTCACCCATAGCGGGGTACTCCTACAATGAGCAGTTCTTC; D gene: TRBD2; J gene: TRBJ2-1; V gene: TRBV18; clone size: once
CDR3 protein: CASNPGLAGYNEQFF; CDR3 DNA: TGTGCCAGCAACCCGGGACTAGCGGGTTACAATGAGCAGTTCTTC; D gene: TRBD2; J gene: TRBJ2-1; V gene: TRBV7-3; clone size: .
CDR3 protein: CASSQAGGTYNEQFF; CDR3 DNA: TGTGCCAGCAGCCAAGCGGGGGGAACATACAATGAGCAGTTCTTC; D gene: TRBD2; J gene: TRBJ2-1; V gene: TRBV3-1/TRBV3-2; clone size: .
CDR3 protein: CASSPDRVTDTQYF; CDR3 DNA: TGTGCCAGCAGTCCCGACAGGGTCACAGATACGCAGTATTTT; D gene: TRBD1; J gene: TRBJ2-3; V gene: TRBV3-1/TRBV3-2; clone size: .